Listed below are T cell receptor beta chains from one sample, sequenced in a study of CD8 T cells in cerebrospinal fluid in Alzheimer's disease. No DNA is given; TCRdb re-called the 10x single-cell sequencing reads and lists each CDR3 protein once. Its listing shows about 1,200 distinct CDR3 sequences. Sequenced material: cerebrospinal fluid. These receptors came from a human donor in good health. Both conserved end residues are part of each CDR3. Clone sizes are given selectively: once, few, many, or a class where the clone is expanded.

CDR3,size,J,V
CAWSVKGIGEEKLFF,NA,TRBJ1-4,TRBV30
CASSLAFGLAGYTGELFF,NA,TRBJ2-2,TRBV5-6
CASRTSGHSDSYEQYF,medium-sized,TRBJ2-7,TRBV6-5
CASSELGNSPLHF,medium-sized,TRBJ1-6,TRBV6-1
CASSGRYEQYF,medium-sized,TRBJ2-7,TRBV2
CASSGRRLANTGELFF,NA,TRBJ2-2,TRBV9
CASSQAAHRQGPSPLHF,medium-sized,TRBJ1-6,TRBV4-3
CASRPTTSGRSNTQYF,medium-sized,TRBJ2-3,TRBV12-3/TRBV12-4
CATLEGLSTDTQYF,large,TRBJ2-3,TRBV7-9
CASSFYNGEQFF,large,TRBJ2-1,TRBV7-2
CSASGGTSGSYEQFF,large,TRBJ2-1,TRBV20-1
CASSLETGYTGELFF,medium-sized,TRBJ2-2,TRBV5-4
CAMSQGMNTEAFF,large,TRBJ1-1,TRBV12-3/TRBV12-4
CSARAQGVVNEQFF,medium-sized,TRBJ2-1,TRBV20-1
CASSFRGQAATEAFF,medium-sized,TRBJ1-1,TRBV12-3/TRBV12-4
CASNRDGAYYNEQFF,medium-sized,TRBJ2-1,TRBV5-8
CASSLGQGFYNSPLHF,large,TRBJ1-6,TRBV7-9
CASSLAQGNYGYTF,medium-sized,TRBJ1-2,TRBV7-2
CASSGPREQYF,large,TRBJ2-7,TRBV5-6
CASSAGLVDEQYF,medium-sized,TRBJ2-7,TRBV7-7
CASSLRTPAGELFF,medium-sized,TRBJ2-2,TRBV7-3
CASSTGQDHYQPQHF,medium-sized,TRBJ1-5,TRBV19
CASSRAGTTNEKLFF,medium-sized,TRBJ1-4,TRBV7-9
CASSMVLAGSTGELFF,large,TRBJ2-2,TRBV19
CASRILTQDRVDGYTF,large,TRBJ1-2,TRBV12-2
CASSGLGTGSYEQYF,medium-sized,TRBJ2-7,TRBV25-1
CASSYSAGGPYEQYF,medium-sized,TRBJ2-7,TRBV6-2/TRBV6-3
CASSLPGLGNEQFF,medium-sized,TRBJ2-1,TRBV19
CASSLEDYGYTF,medium-sized,TRBJ1-2,TRBV5-6
CASSLENPQETQYF,medium-sized,TRBJ2-5,TRBV5-1
CASSQDDSEQYF,large,TRBJ2-7,TRBV4-1
CASSLPPGLAGGRYNEQFF,medium-sized,TRBJ2-1,TRBV7-9
CASSYSGQGGGYGYTF,medium-sized,TRBJ1-2,TRBV6-5
CASSLAGGTYSYNEQFF,medium-sized,TRBJ2-1,TRBV5-1
CATSRDMTGNTGELFF,medium-sized,TRBJ2-2,TRBV15
CASSKQGGGTDTQYF,medium-sized,TRBJ2-3,TRBV6-5
CASSKENSGSDVHEQFF,medium-sized,TRBJ2-1,TRBV21-1
CASSQDRGIAYEQYF,NA,TRBJ2-7,TRBV5-4
CASSTQGAKPNEQFF,large,TRBJ2-1,TRBV18
CASSQGANLGLAGAKNIQYF,medium-sized,TRBJ2-4,TRBV4-2
CASSETVLGGYGYTF,medium-sized,TRBJ1-2,TRBV6-1
CASSQQGGLAADTQYF,medium-sized,TRBJ2-3,TRBV3-1
CASSLGQSRETQYF,large,TRBJ2-5,TRBV28
CASSLGRLYNEQFF,medium-sized,TRBJ2-1,TRBV13
CASSPGQTYNSPLHF,medium-sized,TRBJ1-6,TRBV6-1
CASRGTVAYEQYF,medium-sized,TRBJ2-7,TRBV12-3/TRBV12-4
CASSGANVLTF,NA,TRBJ2-6,TRBV7-2
CASGQNSNQPQHF,medium-sized,TRBJ1-5,TRBV12-3/TRBV12-4
CSARDLAGGPKGGIYEQYF,medium-sized,TRBJ2-7,TRBV20-1
CASSLVGTGRSGELFF,medium-sized,TRBJ2-2,TRBV5-1
CASREAGGGHEQYF,medium-sized,TRBJ2-7,TRBV12-3/TRBV12-4
CASSLVTGGTGELFF,medium-sized,TRBJ2-2,TRBV5-4
CASSSIAGPSYNEQFF,medium-sized,TRBJ2-1,TRBV12-3/TRBV12-4
CASSPLASLGEKTQYF,medium-sized,TRBJ2-5,TRBV18
CASRYGESGANVLTF,medium-sized,TRBJ2-6,TRBV6-5
CASSVPLAGMNREQYF,medium-sized,TRBJ2-7,TRBV9
CASPGGTEAFF,medium-sized,TRBJ1-1,TRBV30